A single sample gave rise to the 3 T cell receptor beta chains below, sequenced in a study of blood T cells in healthy people across ages. It was with a sample-barcoded 5' primer and a J-beta primer mix that a second PCR of about 6 to 12 cycles was run. TCRdb passed the 5' RACE reads through MiXCR, listing each CDR3 protein once. The sample consists of about 1 million distinct CDR3 sequences, roughly a quarter of them appearing once. In addition, the sample was reused for a study of T cells of mothers and their children.

What was sequenced was blood. The receptor source for this set is a girl aged 2-10 years in good health.

The rearrangement joins TRBV12-3 or TRBV12-4 to TRBJ1-6; D not certain. The CDR3 consists of 12 residues. V lost 6 bases to trimming and J lost 13 bases, with 13 bases between them. The CDR3 reads CASRIGSQPLHF. The CDR3 DNA sequence: TGTGCCAGCAGAATCGGGAGTCAGCCCCTCCACTTT.

This clonotype was seen more than once but under ten times. The chain joins TRBV2 to TRBJ2-5, with D unresolved. Germline lookup yields CDR1 SNHLY and CDR2 FYNNEI. This CDR3 is built from 13 residues. Trimming shortened V by 3 bases and J by 3 bases, and 8 bases separated the two germline ends. As DNA, the CDR3 is TGTGCCAGCAGTGACGACTCGAAAGAGACCCAGTACTTC. Protein: CASSDDSKETQYF.

The chain couples TRBV20-1 to TRBJ1-5; 9 nucleotides line up with TRBD1. CDR3 length: 14 residues. Per germline, CDR1 DFQATT and CDR2 SNEGSKA (reference sequence). The J segment lost 6 bases and the V segment lost 3 bases, leaving 6 bases of the junction unmatched. The CDR3 bases are TGCAGTGCTAGCCGGGACAGGGAGGGTCAGCCCCAGCATTTT. Translated, it gives CSASRDREGQPQHF.